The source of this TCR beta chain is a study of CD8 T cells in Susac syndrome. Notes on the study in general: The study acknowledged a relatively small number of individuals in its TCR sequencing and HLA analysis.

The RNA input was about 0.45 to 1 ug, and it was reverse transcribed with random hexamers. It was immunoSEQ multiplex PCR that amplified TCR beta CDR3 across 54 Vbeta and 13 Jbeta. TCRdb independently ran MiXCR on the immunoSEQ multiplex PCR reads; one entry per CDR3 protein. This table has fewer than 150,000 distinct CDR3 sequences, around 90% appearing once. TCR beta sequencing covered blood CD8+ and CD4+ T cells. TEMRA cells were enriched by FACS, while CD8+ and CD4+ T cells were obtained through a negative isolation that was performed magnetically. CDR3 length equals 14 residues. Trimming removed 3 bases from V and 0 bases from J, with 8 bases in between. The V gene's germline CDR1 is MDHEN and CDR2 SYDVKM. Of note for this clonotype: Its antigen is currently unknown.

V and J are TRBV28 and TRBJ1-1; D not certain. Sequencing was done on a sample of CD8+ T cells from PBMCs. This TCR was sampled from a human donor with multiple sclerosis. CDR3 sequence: CASSFRPLNTEAFF. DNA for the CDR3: TGTGCCAGCAGTTTCAGACCCCTGAACACTGAAGCTTTCTTT.